The rows below give T cell receptor beta chains drawn from one sample of a study of T cell changes during pregnancy in multiple sclerosis. The data were produced by immunoSEQ multiplex PCR, yet TCRdb's version contains in-frame clones alone and is incomplete. The sample carries about 48,000 clones, over 75% recorded once. The sample was CD4+ T cells from peripheral blood mononuclear cells, taken in the second trimester of pregnancy. These TCRs come from a female donor with multiple sclerosis, enrolled in a pregnancy study. Both conserved end residues are part of each CDR3. The D gene is left open where the match is weak. Where a row states a size, it is once, few, many or the class of an expanded clone; other rows omit it.

TRBD1	TRBV7-2	TRBJ2-3	-	CASSLGGQGFIDTQYF	TGTGCCAGCAGCTTAGGAGGACAGGGATTTATAGATACGCAGTATTTT
-	TRBV29-1	TRBJ1-1	-	CSVERDLMNTEAFF	TGCAGCGTTGAAAGAGACTTAATGAACACTGAAGCTTTCTTT
TRBD2	TRBV18	TRBJ2-5	-	CASSSGTSGRETQYF	TGTGCCAGCTCATCCGGGACTAGCGGGAGAGAGACCCAGTACTTC
TRBD2	TRBV5-1	TRBJ2-1	-	CASSLDRAGGLDNEQFF	TGCGCCAGCAGCTTGGACCGAGCGGGAGGGCTGGACAATGAGCAGTTCTTC
-	TRBV6-6	TRBJ2-2	once	CASSSRWTGELFF	TGTGCCAGCAGTTCGCGCTGGACCGGGGAGCTGTTTTTT
-	TRBV7-9	TRBJ1-2	-	CASSLGPANYGYTF	TGTGCCAGCAGCTTAGGTCCGGCTAACTATGGCTACACCTTC
TRBD2	TRBV2	TRBJ2-3	-	CASRLGQRKLAGGANTQYF	TGTGCCAGCAGACTGGGACAGAGAAAACTAGCGGGAGGAGCGAATACGCAGTATTTT
TRBD1	TRBV7-9	TRBJ1-1	-	CASRDRGRNTEAFF	TGTGCCAGCCGGGACAGGGGAAGGAACACTGAAGCTTTCTTT
-	TRBV28	TRBJ1-5	-	CASSTTSFQPQHF	TGTGCCAGCAGTACGACTTCGTTTCAGCCCCAGCATTTT
TRBD1	TRBV28	TRBJ2-7	-	CASSFQGQGKHEQYF	TGTGCCAGCAGTTTTCAGGGACAGGGGAAACACGAGCAGTACTTC
TRBD2	TRBV7-9	TRBJ2-7	-	CASSGTSGAHPSYEQYF	TGTGCCAGCAGCGGGACTAGCGGAGCCCACCCCTCCTACGAGCAGTACTTC